The clone carrying this T cell receptor beta chain showed up just a few times. The antigen remains undetermined. This record belongs to a study of CD8+CD57+ T cells in acquired aplastic anemia. Findings and caveats of the study: A set of approximately 30 CD8+ CDR3 sequences was shared between patients and controls, and these sequences appeared highly expressed in patients. CD8+ Simpson's diversity in patients was not significantly different from that in controls.

The CDR3 is made up of 18 amino acids. J was trimmed by 0 bases and V by 6 bases; bases with no gene match: 13. CDR1 MRHNA and CDR2 SNTAGT come from the germline V gene. The TCR beta profiling, which covered VDJ combination and CDR3 sequence, was carried out using genomic DNA as the template. TCRdb re-called the reads with MiXCR, one entry per CDR3 protein. This table has 150,000 to 200,000 distinct CDR3 sequences, approximately 49% appearing once. The source is a human donor in good health. The V call is TRBV6-4, the J call TRBJ2-1; TRBD1 matches at 8 bases. Source material: sorted CD4+, CD8+, or CD8+CD57+ T cells (not recorded which) from PBMCs. The CDR3 DNA is TGTGCCAGCAGCGGACAGGGTGGCCTCACGAGCTCCTACAATGAGCAGTTCTTC. Its protein product is CASSGQGGLTSSYNEQFF.